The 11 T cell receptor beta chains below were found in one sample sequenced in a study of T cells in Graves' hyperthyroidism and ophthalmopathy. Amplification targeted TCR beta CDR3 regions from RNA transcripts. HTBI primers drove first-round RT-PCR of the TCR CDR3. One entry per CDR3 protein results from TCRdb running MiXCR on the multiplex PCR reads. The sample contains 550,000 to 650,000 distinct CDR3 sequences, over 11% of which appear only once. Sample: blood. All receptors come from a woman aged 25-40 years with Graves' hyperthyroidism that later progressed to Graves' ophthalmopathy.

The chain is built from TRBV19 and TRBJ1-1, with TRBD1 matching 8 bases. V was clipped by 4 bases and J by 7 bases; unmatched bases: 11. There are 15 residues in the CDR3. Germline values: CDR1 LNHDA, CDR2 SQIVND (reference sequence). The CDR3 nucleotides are TGTGCCAGTAGTACAACGACCCCTGGGACAGGTGAAGCTTTCTTT. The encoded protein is CASSTTTPGTGEAFF.

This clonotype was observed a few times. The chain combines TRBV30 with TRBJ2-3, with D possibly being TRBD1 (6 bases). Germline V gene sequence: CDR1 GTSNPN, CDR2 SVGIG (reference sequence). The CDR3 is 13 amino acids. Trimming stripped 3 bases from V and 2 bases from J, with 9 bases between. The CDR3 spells CAWSRTATDTQYF. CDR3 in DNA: TGTGCCTGGAGCAGGACAGCCACAGATACGCAGTATTTT.

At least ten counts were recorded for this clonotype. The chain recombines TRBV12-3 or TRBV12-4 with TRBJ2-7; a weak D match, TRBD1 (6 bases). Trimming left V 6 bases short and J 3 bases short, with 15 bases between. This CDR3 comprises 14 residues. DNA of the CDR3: TGTGCCAGCAGCCAAAGACAGGATAGCTACGAGCAGTACTTC. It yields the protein CASSQRQDSYEQYF.

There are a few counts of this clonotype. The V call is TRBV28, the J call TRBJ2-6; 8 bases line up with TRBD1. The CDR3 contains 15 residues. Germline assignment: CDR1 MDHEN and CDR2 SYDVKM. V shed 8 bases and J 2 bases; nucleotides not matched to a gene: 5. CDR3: CASYPGGPGANVLTF. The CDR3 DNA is TGTGCCAGCTACCCAGGGGGCCCTGGGGCCAACGTCCTGACTTTC.

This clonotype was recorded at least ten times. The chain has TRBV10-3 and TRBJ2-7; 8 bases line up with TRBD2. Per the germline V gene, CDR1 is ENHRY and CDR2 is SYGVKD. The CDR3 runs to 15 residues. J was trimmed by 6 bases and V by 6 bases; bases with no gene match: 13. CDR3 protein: CAISDTAGDKVEQYF. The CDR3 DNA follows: TGTGCCATCAGCGACACAGCGGGAGACAAAGTCGAGCAGTACTTC.

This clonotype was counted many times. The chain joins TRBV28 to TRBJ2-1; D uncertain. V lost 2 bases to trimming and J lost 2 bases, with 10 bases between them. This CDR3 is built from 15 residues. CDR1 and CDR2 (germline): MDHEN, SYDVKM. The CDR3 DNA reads TGTGCCAGCAGTTTACCATCCCCCCCCTACAATGAGCAGTTCTTC. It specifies CASSLPSPPYNEQFF.

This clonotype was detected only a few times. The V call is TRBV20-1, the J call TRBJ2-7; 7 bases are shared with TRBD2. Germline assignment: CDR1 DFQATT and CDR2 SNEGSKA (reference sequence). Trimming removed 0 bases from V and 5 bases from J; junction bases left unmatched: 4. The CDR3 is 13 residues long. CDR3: CSARDGGIHEQYF. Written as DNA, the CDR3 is TGCAGTGCTAGAGACGGGGGGATCCACGAGCAGTACTTC.

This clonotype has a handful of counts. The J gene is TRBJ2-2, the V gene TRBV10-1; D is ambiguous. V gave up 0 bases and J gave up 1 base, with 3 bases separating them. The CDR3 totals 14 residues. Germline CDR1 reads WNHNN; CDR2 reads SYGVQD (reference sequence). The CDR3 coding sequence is TGCGCCAGCAGTGAGTCGAAGAACACCGGGGAGCTGTTTTTT. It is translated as CASSESKNTGELFF.

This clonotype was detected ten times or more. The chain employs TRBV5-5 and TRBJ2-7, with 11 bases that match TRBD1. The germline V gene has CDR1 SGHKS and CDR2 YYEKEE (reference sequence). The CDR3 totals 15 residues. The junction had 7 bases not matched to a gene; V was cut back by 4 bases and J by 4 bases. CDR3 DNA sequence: TGTGCCAGCAGCATTGGGACAGGGGGAATTTACGAGCAGTACTTC. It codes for CASSIGTGGIYEQYF. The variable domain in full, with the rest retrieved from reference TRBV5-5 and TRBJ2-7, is DAGVTQSPTHLIKTRGQQVTLRCSPISGHKSVSWYQQVLGQGPQFIFQYYEKEERGRGNFPDRFSARQFPNYSSELNVNALLLGDSALYLCASSIGTGGIYEQYFGPGTRLTVT.

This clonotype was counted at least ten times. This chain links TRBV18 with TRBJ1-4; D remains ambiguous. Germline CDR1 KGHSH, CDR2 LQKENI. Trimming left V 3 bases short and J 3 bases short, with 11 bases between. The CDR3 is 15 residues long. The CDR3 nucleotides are TGTGCCAGCTCACCGGCGGGTCAACCTAATGAAAAACTGTTTTTT. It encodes CASSPAGQPNEKLFF.

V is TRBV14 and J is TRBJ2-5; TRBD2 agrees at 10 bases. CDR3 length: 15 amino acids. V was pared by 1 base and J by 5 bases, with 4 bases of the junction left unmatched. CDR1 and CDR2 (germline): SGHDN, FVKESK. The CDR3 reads CASSQVLAGKETQYF. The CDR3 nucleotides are TGTGCCAGCAGCCAAGTACTAGCGGGAAAGGAGACCCAGTACTTC. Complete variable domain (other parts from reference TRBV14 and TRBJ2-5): EAGVTQFPSHSVIEKGQTVTLRCDPISGHDNLYWYRRVMGKEIKFLLHFVKESKQDESGMPNNRFLAERTGGTYSTLKVQPAELEDSGVYFCASSQVLAGKETQYFGPGTRLLVL.